Listed here are 22 T cell receptor beta chains from one sample, sequenced in a study of glioma-infiltrating T cells after dendritic cell vaccination. Libraries were prepared by immunoSEQ multiplex PCR; TCRdb keeps only in-frame clonotypes and omits some of them. Of approximately 62,000 clones detected, approximately 89% appear once; the ten largest clones hold 11%. The time point denotes: after dendritic cell vaccination, including at tumor progression/relapse. Sequencing used blood, obtained after dendritic cell vaccination. The origin of the receptors is a human donor with glioblastoma.

The chain uses TRBV27 and TRBJ2-2; 10 nucleotides match TRBD1. V dropped 6 bases and J dropped 6; count of bases not matched to a gene: 13. Germline V gene sequence: CDR1 MNHEY, CDR2 SMNVEV (reference sequence). This CDR3 region has 17 residues. The chain's CDR3 is CASSPSASGQGSGELFF. DNA of the CDR3: TGTGCCAGCAGCCCCTCCGCATCGGGACAGGGGTCCGGGGAGCTGTTTTTT.

In its sample, this clone was seen a few times. V gene TRBV4-1 combines with J gene TRBJ1-1, with TRBD1 matching 7 bases. J lost 14 bases, V lost 7 bases, and 10 bases had no gene match. This CDR3 is built from 11 residues. Germline V gene data show CDR1 as MGHRA and CDR2 as YSYEKL. The CDR3 spells CASTPGTEYFF. As DNA, the CDR3 is TGCGCCAGCACGCCCGGGACAGAGTACTTCTTT.

The chain recombines TRBV27 with TRBJ2-1; 11 nucleotides line up with TRBD2. From germline, CDR1 is MNHEY and CDR2 SMNVEV (reference sequence). The CDR3 sequence is 19 residues long. Germline trimming cut 3 bases from V and 4 bases from J; bases unmatched to any gene: 14. The CDR3 DNA reads TGTGCCAGCAGTTTTGTGGGACTAGCGGCCCGGGGGGGATACAATGAGCAGTTCTTC. This sequence encodes CASSFVGLAARGGYNEQFF.

The chain employs TRBV7-9 and TRBJ1-1; D is perhaps TRBD1 (5 bases). Germline V gene lookup returns CDR1 SEHNR and CDR2 FQNEAQ (reference sequence). The CDR3 contains 14 residues. Trimming removed 1 base from V and 5 bases from J, with 11 bases in between. The CDR3 loop is CASSLGREETEAFF. In DNA form, the CDR3 reads TGTGCCAGCAGCTTAGGCAGGGAGGAGACTGAAGCTTTCTTT.

The chain couples TRBV2 to TRBJ2-3; TRBD1 is a possible D gene (6 bases). The ends were cut back, 6 bases at V and 5 bases at J, with 15 bases in the middle. This CDR3 comprises 14 residues. CDR1 is SNHLY, CDR2 FYNNEI, per germline. The CDR3 loop reads CASRLVRGGDTQYF. CDR3 DNA sequence: TGTGCCAGCAGGTTGGTCAGGGGCGGAGATACGCAGTATTTT.

For this clone: An end of the junction differs from the germline gene, which may be a read error. This chain links TRBV7-2 with TRBJ2-7; 9 nucleotides agree with TRBD2. CDR1 SGHTA and CDR2 FQGNSA come from the germline V gene. The CDR3 spans 14 residues. CDR3 residues: CASSLASLAGGVHF. The DNA of the CDR3 is TGTGCCAGCAGCTTAGCGTCGCTCGCGGGAGGGGTGCACTTC.

This clone has just one count. This chain uses TRBV5-8 with TRBJ2-6, with D unresolved. V was shortened by 4 bases and J by 0 bases, with 8 bases between the two germline ends. The germline CDR1 and CDR2 sequences are SGHTS and YDEGEE. This CDR3 has 15 residues. The CDR3 DNA sequence: TGTGCCAGCAGCCTCAGGCGCTCTGGGGCCAACGTCCTGACTTTC. Residues: CASSLRRSGANVLTF. Filled out from reference TRBV5-8 and TRBJ2-6, the complete variable domain reads EAGVTQSPTHLIKTRGQQATLRCSPISGHTSVYWYQQALGLGLQFLLWYDEGEERNRGNFPPRFSGRQFPNYSSELNVNALELEDSALYLCASSLRRSGANVLTFGAGSRLTVL.

The rearrangement joins TRBV30 to TRBJ2-2; 13 bases align to TRBD2. The CDR3 consists of 15 residues. Germline V CDR1 and CDR2: GTSNPN, SVGIG (reference sequence). The V and J ends lost 4 bases and 5 bases, in that order; junction bases with no gene match: 4. The CDR3 sequence is CAWNTGLAGTGELFF. The CDR3 DNA reads TGTGCCTGGAACACGGGACTAGCGGGAACCGGGGAGCTGTTTTTT.

CDR3 sequence reads: CASSPFQGVGNSPLHF. CDR3 nucleotide sequence: TGTGCCAGCAGTCCATTCCAGGGGGTTGGTAATTCACCCCTCCACTTT. The J gene is TRBJ1-6, the V gene TRBV2; 7 positions match TRBD1. After removal of 5 bases from V and 6 bases from J, the junction contained 10 bases not matched to a gene. CDR1 SNHLY and CDR2 FYNNEI come from the germline V gene. This CDR3 is built from 16 residues.

The gene calls are TRBV4-1 and TRBJ2-7; TRBD1 might be the D (5 bases). The CDR3 consists of 15 residues. Germline CDR1 reads MGHRA; CDR2 reads YSYEKL. Trimming took off 1 base at V and 3 bases at J, with 13 bases between the two ends. CDR3 in DNA: TGCGCCAGCAGCCAAGTCTCCAGGGTCAACTACGAGCAGTACTTC. Its protein product is CASSQVSRVNYEQYF.

This chain joins TRBV20-1 and TRBJ2-7; D may be TRBD1 (6 bases). V dropped 5 bases and J dropped 10 bases, with 15 bases sitting between them. Germline lookup yields CDR1 DFQATT and CDR2 SNEGSKA (reference sequence). This CDR3 has 11 amino acids. The CDR3 protein is CSASDRTTQYF. DNA of the CDR3: TGCAGTGCTTCGGACAGAACTACCCAGTACTTC.

J is TRBJ2-7 and V is TRBV21-1; no DNA check was done on the table's D call, TRBD2. TRBV21-1 constitutes a pseudogene. There are 17 residues in the CDR3. The CDR3 loop is CASSKYYGRLVIYEQYF. The CDR3 coding sequence is TGTGCCAGCAGCAAATACTACGGGAGACTAGTAATTTACGAGCAGTACTTC.

Here the CDR3 DNA reads TGTGCCAGCAGCTTCAGGACTGAAGCTTTCTTT. It yields the protein CASSFRTEAFF. The genes are TRBV7-2 and TRBJ1-1; no definite D call. V lost 3 bases and J 5 bases, leaving 4 bases between the germline ends. The germline gives CDR1 SGHTA, CDR2 FQGNSA. The CDR3 is 11 amino acids.

This clone was counted only a few times. The chain joins TRBV19 to TRBJ1-3, with 7 bases identical to TRBD1. V was pared by 6 bases and J by 3 bases, with 5 bases of the junction left unmatched. Germline V gene data show CDR1 as LNHDA and CDR2 as SQIVND (reference sequence). The CDR3 length is 14 residues. The CDR3 is CASSGGTDGNTIYF. The CDR3, as DNA: TGTGCCAGTAGCGGCGGGACAGATGGAAACACCATATATTTT.

The V call is TRBV30, the J call TRBJ1-3, with 9 bases matching TRBD1. Germline V gene data show CDR1 as GTSNPN and CDR2 as SVGIG (reference sequence). V shed 4 bases, J shed 0 bases, and the junction held 4 bases outside the gene matches. This CDR3 spans 15 amino acids. The CDR3 DNA is TGTGCCTGGACCCCGACAGGGGGCTCTGGAAACACCATATATTTT. Translated, it gives CAWTPTGGSGNTIYF.

V gene TRBV6-5 combines with J gene TRBJ2-2; 12 nucleotides match TRBD2. CDR1 and CDR2 (germline): MNHEY, SVGAGI. V shed 6 bases, J shed 5 bases, and the junction held 1 base outside the gene matches. The CDR3 extends over 14 amino acids. The CDR3 protein is CASRLAGGTGELFF. For the CDR3, the DNA is TGTGCCAGCAGACTAGCGGGGGGAACCGGGGAGCTGTTTTTT.

The chain employs TRBV2 and TRBJ2-7, with TRBD1 as a possible D gene (5 bases). CDR1 is SNHLY, CDR2 FYNNEI, per germline. Deletions cut 8 bases from V and 0 bases from J, with 11 bases between. This CDR3 comprises 13 residues. Written as DNA, the CDR3 is TGTGCCAGCCTGGACACCGGCTCCTACGAGCAGTACTTC. It codes for CASLDTGSYEQYF.

The CDR3 DNA sequence: TGTGCCAGCAGCTTAGGGGACAGGGCCTCCACAGATACGCAGTATTTT. Translating it yields CASSLGDRASTDTQYF. V usage is TRBV11-3 and J usage is TRBJ2-3, with 9 bases aligning to TRBD1. V lost 1 base to trimming and J lost 2 bases; unmatched junction nucleotides: 4. Germline-derived CDR1 and CDR2 are SGHNT and YENEEA. This CDR3 has 16 amino acids. Complete variable domain (other parts from reference TRBV11-3 and TRBJ2-3): EAGVVQSPRYKIIEKKQPVAFWCNPISGHNTLYWYLQNLGQGPELLIRYENEEAVDDSQLPKDRFSAERLKGVDSTLKIQPAELGDSAVYLCASSLGDRASTDTQYFGPGTRLTVL.

This rearrangement joins TRBV30 to TRBJ2-5; D unclear. The CDR3 spans 13 residues. Trimming stripped 0 bases from V and 1 base from J, with 6 bases between. Per the germline V gene, CDR1 is GTSNPN and CDR2 is SVGIG (reference sequence). The CDR3 here is CAWSVWPQETQYF. CDR3 nucleotides: TGTGCCTGGAGTGTCTGGCCCCAAGAGACCCAGTACTTC.

This chain uses TRBV16 with TRBJ2-6, with a weak D call TRBD2 (6 bases). CDR1 is KGHSY, CDR2 FQNENV, per germline. The CDR3 covers 16 residues. V was pared by 0 bases and J by 3 bases, with 9 bases between. The CDR3 here is CASSQSRGSGANVLTF. The CDR3 DNA reads TGTGCCAGCAGCCAATCGCGGGGAAGTGGGGCCAACGTCCTGACTTTC.

With regard to this clone: A junction boundary mismatches the germline segment, possibly from a read error. V gene TRBV29-1 combines with J gene TRBJ1-2, with D perhaps matching TRBD1 (5 bases). Germline CDR1 SQVTM, CDR2 ANQGSEA. The CDR3 runs 11 residues. CDR3 sequence reads: CSVETGGAAGF. CDR3 sequence (DNA): TGCAGCGTTGAGACCGGGGGAGCGGCCGGTTTC.

The chain couples TRBV18 to TRBJ1-1, with D perhaps matching TRBD1 (6 bases). V was shortened by 3 bases and J by 1 base, with 24 bases between the two germline ends. This CDR3 has 19 residues. Per the germline V gene, CDR1 is KGHSH and CDR2 is LQKENI. The CDR3 bases are TGTGCCAGCTCACCTATCCCGGTAGGGGGTAAGGGGTCGAACACTGAAGCTTTCTTT. This translates into CASSPIPVGGKGSNTEAFF. The complete variable domain, with remaining parts taken from reference TRBV18 and TRBJ1-1, reads NAGVMQNPRHLVRRRGQEARLRCSPMKGHSHVYWYRQLPEEGLKFMVYLQKENIIDESGMPKERFSAEFPKEGPSILRIQQVVRGDSAAYFCASSPIPVGGKGSNTEAFFGQGTRLTVV.